The present entry profiles one T cell receptor (beta chain) with its context. Its antigen remains unidentified. This sample is part of a study of cytomegalovirus exposure and HLA in healthy donors. Study-level results: Presence/absence results assume similar sequencing depth per donor, which may not hold.

Primers included in the PCR were 60 Vbeta and 13 Jbeta primers. This table comes from immunoSEQ multiplex PCR, and its TCRdb copy is limited to in-frame clones, with some not included. Of about 110,000 clones listed, approximately 80% are singletons. The CDR3 length is 17 residues. Germline values: CDR1 SGHTA, CDR2 FQGNSA. The V segment lost 1 base and the J segment 0 bases; nucleotides outside the gene matches: 4. Sequencing was carried out using PBMCs. The sequence was collected from a woman younger than 30 in good health and CMV-seronegative. J is TRBJ2-3 and V is TRBV7-2; TRBD2 agrees at 10 bases. CDR3 coding DNA: TGTGCCAGCAGCTTAGTGGTTAGCGGGGGGAGCACAGATACGCAGTATTTT. This translates into CASSLVVSGGSTDTQYF.